The next 11 T cell receptor beta chains were all read from a single sample in a study of cytomegalovirus exposure and HLA in healthy donors (dated by TCRdb to the late 2010s). Preparation of the library involved the immunoSEQ multiplex PCR assay. For the multiplex PCR, a mixture combining 60 forward primers for TCR Vbeta segments and 13 reverse primers for TCR Jbeta segments was used. What TCRdb holds here is the immuneACCESS table cut down to in-frame rearrangements. Part of the clones is not present; checked against another copy, under half of the missing clones reflect an unresolved V gene, and the others are unexplained. This sample lists 130,000 or so clones; about 76% were detected once. The leading ten clones occupy around 7% of the sample. The sample comprised PBMCs. Receptors originate from a man aged 40-55 years in good health and CMV-seropositive.

This clone turned up a few times. V gene TRBV30 combines with J gene TRBJ1-6; D gene uncertain. V lost 5 bases to trimming and J lost 0 bases, with 8 bases between them. This CDR3 has 14 amino acids. Germline CDR1 and CDR2: GTSNPN and SVGIG (reference sequence). The DNA for the CDR3 is TGTGCCTGGCAACCGAGCTCCTATAATTCACCCCTCCACTTT. Encoded protein: CAWQPSSYNSPLHF.

The rearrangement links TRBV5-4 to TRBJ2-7, with 8 bases lining up with TRBD2. The CDR3 covers 14 residues. Germline V gene data show CDR1 as SGHNT and CDR2 as YYREEE (reference sequence). The trim removed 2 bases at V and 3 bases at J, leaving 4 bases unmatched. CDR3 amino acids: CASSFGLAFYEQYF. Here the CDR3 DNA reads TGTGCCAGCAGCTTCGGACTAGCTTTCTACGAGCAGTACTTC.

This clone was observed a single time. The chain combines TRBV6-1 with TRBJ2-1, with D unresolved. The germline V gene encodes CDR1 MNHNS and CDR2 SASEGT. V lost 2 bases and J lost 4, with 6 bases in between. The CDR3 is 13 residues long. CDR3 sequence: CASSETQYNEQFF. The DNA for the CDR3 is TGTGCCAGCAGTGAAACCCAGTACAATGAGCAGTTCTTC.

The chain links TRBV28 to TRBJ2-7; 10 positions agree with TRBD2. V shed 6 bases and J 4 bases; nucleotides not matched to a gene: 3. CDR3 length: 13 residues. Germline V lookup: CDR1 MDHEN, CDR2 SYDVKM. CDR3 region: CASRGTSAYEQYF. The DNA for the CDR3 is TGTGCCAGCAGGGGGACTAGCGCTTACGAGCAGTACTTC.

The chain couples TRBV10-2 to TRBJ1-2; 9 bases are a match to TRBD1. CDR1 WSHSY and CDR2 SAAADI come from the germline V gene. This CDR3 comprises 15 residues. Trimming took 7 bases from V and 8 from J; bases not matched to a gene: 14. The CDR3 region has the DNA TGCGCCAGCACCGCAACCGGGACAGGGAGACGGGGCTACACCTTC. Translating it yields CASTATGTGRRGYTF.

The chain links TRBV2 to TRBJ1-1; D might be TRBD1 (6 bases). Germline V CDR1 and CDR2: SNHLY, FYNNEI. Trimming took off 7 bases at V and 1 base at J, with 13 bases between the two ends. The CDR3 sequence is 14 residues long. CDR3 residues: CASMIQGQNTEAFF. The CDR3 DNA follows: TGTGCCAGCATGATACAGGGACAGAACACTGAAGCTTTCTTT.

The V gene is TRBV7-2, the J gene TRBJ1-2; no reliable D call. The CDR3 runs 14 residues. Germline V gene data show CDR1 as SGHTA and CDR2 as FQGNSA. V lost 4 bases and J 3 bases, leaving 12 bases between the germline ends. The CDR3 nucleotides are TGTGCCAGCAGCTCCTTTATCTCCGACTATGGCTACACCTTC. The encoded protein is CASSSFISDYGYTF.

CDR3 in DNA: TGCGCCAGCAGCCTCGTACTAGCGGGAGCCAAAAACATTCAGTACTTC. It translates to CASSLVLAGAKNIQYF. The genes are TRBV4-1 and TRBJ2-4; 9 bases line up with TRBD2. This CDR3 spans 16 amino acids. J gave up 0 bases and V 4 bases, and 4 bases lay outside the gene matches. CDR1 and CDR2 (germline): MGHRA, YSYEKL.

This sequence joins TRBV10-3 and TRBJ2-3, with 7 positions matching TRBD2. V trimming: 10 bases; J trimming: 1 base; junction bases outside the gene matches: 8. Germline-derived CDR1 and CDR2 are ENHRY and SYGVKD. The CDR3 consists of 14 residues. The CDR3 region is CATGTGGGTDTQYF. Written as DNA, the CDR3 is TGTGCCACCGGGACGGGAGGTGGCACAGATACGCAGTATTTT.

This clone was detected only a few times. Other nucleotide sequences from this sample produce the same CDR3. The J gene is TRBJ2-5, the V gene TRBV18, with D possibly TRBD2 on 6 matching bases. Germline V gives CDR1 KGHSH, CDR2 LQKENI. V was trimmed by 3 bases and J by 4 bases, leaving 12 bases between them. The CDR3 runs 14 residues. The CDR3 nucleotides are TGTGCCAGCTCACCTCCGGCCGGGGGAGAGACCCAGTACTTC. This gives the protein CASSPPAGGETQYF.

CDR3: CASSSPGLAGNNEQFF. DNA of the CDR3: TGTGCCAGCAGTTCTCCGGGACTAGCGGGAAACAATGAGCAGTTCTTC. The rearrangement links TRBV28 to TRBJ2-1, with 13 nucleotides matching TRBD2. Trimming at V came to 4 bases and at J to 5 bases, leaving 5 bases not matched to a gene. Germline CDR1 MDHEN, CDR2 SYDVKM. The CDR3 extends over 16 amino acids.